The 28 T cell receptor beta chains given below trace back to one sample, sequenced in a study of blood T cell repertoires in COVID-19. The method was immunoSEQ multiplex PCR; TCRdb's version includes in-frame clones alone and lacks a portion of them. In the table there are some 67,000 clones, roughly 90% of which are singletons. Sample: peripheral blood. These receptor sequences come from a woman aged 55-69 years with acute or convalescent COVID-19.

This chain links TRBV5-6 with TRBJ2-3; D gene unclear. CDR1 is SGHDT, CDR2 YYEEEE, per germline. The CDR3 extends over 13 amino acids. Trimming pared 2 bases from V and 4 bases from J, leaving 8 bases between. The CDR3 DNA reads TGTGCCAGCAGCTTTGGCGAGGCAGATACGCAGTATTTT. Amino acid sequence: CASSFGEADTQYF.

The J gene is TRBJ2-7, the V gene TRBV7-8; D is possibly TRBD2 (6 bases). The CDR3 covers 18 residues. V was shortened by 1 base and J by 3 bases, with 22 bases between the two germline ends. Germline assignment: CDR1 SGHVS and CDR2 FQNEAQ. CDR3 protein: CASSLGELTSIRVYEQYV. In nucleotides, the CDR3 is TGTGCCAGCAGCTTAGGAGAGTTGACTAGTATACGAGTCTACGAGCAGTACGTC.

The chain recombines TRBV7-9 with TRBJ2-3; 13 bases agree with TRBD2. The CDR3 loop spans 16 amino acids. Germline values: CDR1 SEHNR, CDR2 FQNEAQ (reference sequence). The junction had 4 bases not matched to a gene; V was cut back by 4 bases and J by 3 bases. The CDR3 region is CASSSGLAGVTDTQYF. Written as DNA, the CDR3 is TGTGCCAGCAGCTCCGGACTAGCGGGAGTAACAGATACGCAGTATTTT.

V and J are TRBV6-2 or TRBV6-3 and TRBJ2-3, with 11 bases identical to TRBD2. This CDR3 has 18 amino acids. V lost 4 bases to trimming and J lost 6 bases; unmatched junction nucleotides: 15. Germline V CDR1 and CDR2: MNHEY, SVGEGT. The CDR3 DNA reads TGTGCCAGCAGTTCTGATCCTCAGACTAGCGGGAAAATGGATACGCAGTATTTT. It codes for CASSSDPQTSGKMDTQYF.

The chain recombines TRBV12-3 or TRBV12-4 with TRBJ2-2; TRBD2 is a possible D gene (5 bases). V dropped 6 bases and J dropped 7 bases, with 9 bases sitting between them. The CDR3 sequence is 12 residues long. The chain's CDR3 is CASRVLGGELFF. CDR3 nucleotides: TGTGCCAGCAGGGTACTAGGCGGGGAGCTGTTTTTT.

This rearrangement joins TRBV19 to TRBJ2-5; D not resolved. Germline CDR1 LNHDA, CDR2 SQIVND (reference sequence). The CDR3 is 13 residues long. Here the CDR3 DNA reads TGTGCTACTGTTGGCGTAAGCCTAGGGACCCAGTACTTC. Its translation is CATVGVSLGTQYF.

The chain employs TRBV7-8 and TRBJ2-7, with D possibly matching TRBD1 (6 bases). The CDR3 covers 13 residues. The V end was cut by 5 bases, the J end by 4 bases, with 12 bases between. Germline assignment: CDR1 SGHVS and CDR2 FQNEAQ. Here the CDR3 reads CASSLGQFYEQYV. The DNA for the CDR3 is TGTGCCAGCAGCCTAGGACAGTTTTACGAGCAGTACGTC.

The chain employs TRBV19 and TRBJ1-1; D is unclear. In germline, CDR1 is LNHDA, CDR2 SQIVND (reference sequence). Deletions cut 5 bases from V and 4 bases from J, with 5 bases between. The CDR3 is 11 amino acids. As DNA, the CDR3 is TGTGCCAGTAGTGCGGGCACTGAAGCTTTCTTT. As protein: CASSAGTEAFF. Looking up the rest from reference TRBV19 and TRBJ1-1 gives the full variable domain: DGGITQSPKYLFRKEGQNVTLSCEQNLNHDAMYWYRQDPGQGLRLIYYSQIVNDFQKGDIAEGYSVSREKKESFPLTVTSAQKNPTAFYLCASSAGTEAFFGQGTRLTVV.

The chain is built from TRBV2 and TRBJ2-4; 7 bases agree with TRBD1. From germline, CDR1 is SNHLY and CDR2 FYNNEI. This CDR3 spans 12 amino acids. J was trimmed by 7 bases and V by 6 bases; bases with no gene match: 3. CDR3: CASSDRVNIQYF. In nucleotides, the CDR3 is TGTGCCAGCAGCGACAGGGTTAACATTCAGTACTTC.

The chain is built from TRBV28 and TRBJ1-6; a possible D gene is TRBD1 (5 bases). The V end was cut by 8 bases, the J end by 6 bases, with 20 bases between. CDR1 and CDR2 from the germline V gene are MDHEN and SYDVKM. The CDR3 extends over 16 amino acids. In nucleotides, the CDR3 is TGTGCCAGCCGTAACCTTCCCCGACAGTTTAATTCACCCCTCCACTTT. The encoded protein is CASRNLPRQFNSPLHF.

CDR3 nucleotide sequence: TGTGCCAGCAGTTACTCTATCACTTCCTCTGGAAACACCATATATTTT. Protein sequence: CASSYSITSSGNTIYF. The V gene is TRBV6-5, the J gene TRBJ1-3; D not certain. Germline-derived CDR1 and CDR2 are MNHEY and SVGAGI. V was trimmed by 0 bases and J by 0 bases, leaving 9 bases between them. The CDR3 extends over 16 amino acids.

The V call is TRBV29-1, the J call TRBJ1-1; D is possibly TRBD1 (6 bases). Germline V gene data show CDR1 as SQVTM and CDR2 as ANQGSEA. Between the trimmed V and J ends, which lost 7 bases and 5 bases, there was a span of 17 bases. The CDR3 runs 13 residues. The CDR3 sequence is CSAQGGLGTEAFF. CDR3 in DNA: TGCAGCGCCCAAGGGGGTCTGGGAACTGAAGCTTTCTTT.

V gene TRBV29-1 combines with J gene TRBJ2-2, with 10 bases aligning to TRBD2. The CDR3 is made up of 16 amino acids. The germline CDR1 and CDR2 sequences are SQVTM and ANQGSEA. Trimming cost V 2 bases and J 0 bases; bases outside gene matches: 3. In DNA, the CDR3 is TGCAGCGTTGAACTAGCGGGGGCCCCGAACACCGGGGAGCTGTTTTTT. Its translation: CSVELAGAPNTGELFF.

CDR3 sequence: CASSPKGGGSSYEQYV. CDR3 nucleotides: TGTGCCAGCTCACCAAAGGGCGGGGGAAGCTCCTACGAGCAGTACGTC. The V and J genes are TRBV18 and TRBJ2-7, with 7 bases lining up with TRBD2. Germline assignment: CDR1 KGHSH and CDR2 LQKENI. The CDR3 is made up of 16 amino acids. Trimming at V came to 2 bases and at J to 0 bases, leaving 7 bases not matched to a gene.

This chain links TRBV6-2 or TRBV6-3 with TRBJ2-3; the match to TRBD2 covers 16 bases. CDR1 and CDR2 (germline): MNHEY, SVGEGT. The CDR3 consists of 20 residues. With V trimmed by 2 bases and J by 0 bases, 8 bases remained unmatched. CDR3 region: CASSYPIGTSGGVSTDTQYF. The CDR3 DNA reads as TGTGCCAGCAGTTACCCGATCGGGACTAGCGGGGGGGTTAGCACAGATACGCAGTATTTT.

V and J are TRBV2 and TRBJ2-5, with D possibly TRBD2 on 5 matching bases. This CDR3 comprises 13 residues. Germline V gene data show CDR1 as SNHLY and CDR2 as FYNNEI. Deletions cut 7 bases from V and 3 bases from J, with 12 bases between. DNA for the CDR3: TGTGCCAGCAAGGACTGGGCGGAAGAGACCCAGTACTTC. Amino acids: CASKDWAEETQYF.

The CDR3 region is CASSVIGQGHTEAFF. The CDR3 nucleotides are TGTGCCAGCAGCGTGATCGGACAGGGGCACACTGAAGCTTTCTTT. The chain employs TRBV9 and TRBJ1-1; 9 bases line up with TRBD1. The J segment lost 3 bases and the V segment lost 2 bases, leaving 5 bases of the junction unmatched. Germline loops: CDR1 SGDLS, CDR2 YYNGEE. This CDR3 spans 15 amino acids. The whole variable domain, remainder taken from reference TRBV9 and TRBJ1-1, is DSGVTQTPKHLITATGQRVTLRCSPRSGDLSVYWYQQSLDQGLQFLIQYYNGEERAKGNILERFSAQQFPDLHSELNLSSLELGDSALYFCASSVIGQGHTEAFFGQGTRLTVV.

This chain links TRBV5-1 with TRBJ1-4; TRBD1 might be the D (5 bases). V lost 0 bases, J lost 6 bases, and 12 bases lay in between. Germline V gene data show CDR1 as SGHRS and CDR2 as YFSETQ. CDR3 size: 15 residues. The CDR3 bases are TGCGCCAGCAGCTTGGAATGGACATCCGATGAAAAACTGTTTTTT. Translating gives CASSLEWTSDEKLFF.

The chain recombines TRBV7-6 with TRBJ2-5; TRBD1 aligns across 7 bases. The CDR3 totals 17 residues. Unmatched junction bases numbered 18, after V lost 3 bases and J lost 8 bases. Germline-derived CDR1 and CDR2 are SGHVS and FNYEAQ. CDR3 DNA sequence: TGTGCCAGCAGCTTCCCACAGGGGATGAGGGATGATTTTACCCAGTACTTC. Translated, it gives CASSFPQGMRDDFTQYF.

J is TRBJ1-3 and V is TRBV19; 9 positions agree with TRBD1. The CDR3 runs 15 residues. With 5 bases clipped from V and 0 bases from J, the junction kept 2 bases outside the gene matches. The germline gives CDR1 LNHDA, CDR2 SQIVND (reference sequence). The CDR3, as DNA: TGTGCCAGTAGTTGGGACAGGGCCTCTGGAAACACCATATATTTT. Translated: CASSWDRASGNTIYF.

The CDR3 nucleotides are TGTGCCAGCAGCTTAGCGGGCGAGACCTACGAGCAGTACGTC. Translation: CASSLAGETYEQYV. The V and J genes are TRBV7-2 and TRBJ2-7, with D unclear. V gave up 0 bases and J gave up 2 bases, with 8 bases separating them. The CDR3 runs 14 residues. Germline CDR1 reads SGHTA; CDR2 reads FQGNSA.

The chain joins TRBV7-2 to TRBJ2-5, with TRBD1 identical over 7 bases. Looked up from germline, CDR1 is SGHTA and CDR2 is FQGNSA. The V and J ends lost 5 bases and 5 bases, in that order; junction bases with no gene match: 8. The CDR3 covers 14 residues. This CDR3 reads CASSTGTVLETQYF. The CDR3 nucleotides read TGTGCCAGCAGCACCGGGACAGTATTGGAGACCCAGTACTTC.

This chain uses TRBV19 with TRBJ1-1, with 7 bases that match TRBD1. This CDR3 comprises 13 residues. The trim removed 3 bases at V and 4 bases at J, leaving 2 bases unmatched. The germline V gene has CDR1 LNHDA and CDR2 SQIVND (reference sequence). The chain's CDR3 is CASSMGQFTEAFF. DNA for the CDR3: TGTGCCAGTAGTATGGGACAGTTCACTGAAGCTTTCTTT.

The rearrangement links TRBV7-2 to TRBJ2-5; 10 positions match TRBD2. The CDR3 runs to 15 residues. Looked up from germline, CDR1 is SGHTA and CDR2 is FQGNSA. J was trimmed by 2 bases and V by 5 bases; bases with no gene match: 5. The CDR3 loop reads CASSTTLAGQETQYF. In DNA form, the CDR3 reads TGTGCCAGCAGCACAACACTAGCGGGGCAAGAGACCCAGTACTTC.

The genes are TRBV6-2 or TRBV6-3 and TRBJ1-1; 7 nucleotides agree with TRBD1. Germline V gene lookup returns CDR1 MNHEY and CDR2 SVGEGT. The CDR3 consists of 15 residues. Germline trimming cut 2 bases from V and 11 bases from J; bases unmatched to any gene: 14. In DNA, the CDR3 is TGTGCCAGCAGTTACCGGACAGGAGTACATCCGTGGGCTTTCTTT. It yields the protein CASSYRTGVHPWAFF.

The CDR3 coding sequence is TGTGCCAGCAGCCAAGATCTTGGAGATGAGCAGTTCTTC. This sequence encodes CASSQDLGDEQFF. The gene calls are TRBV14 and TRBJ2-1; D ambiguous. CDR1 and CDR2 (germline): SGHDN, FVKESK. The CDR3 has 13 residues. With 0 bases removed from V and 8 bases from J, the gap between germline ends came to 8 bases. Filled out from reference TRBV14 and TRBJ2-1, the complete variable domain reads EAGVTQFPSHSVIEKGQTVTLRCDPISGHDNLYWYRRVMGKEIKFLLHFVKESKQDESGMPNNRFLAERTGGTYSTLKVQPAELEDSGVYFCASSQDLGDEQFFGPGTRLTVL.

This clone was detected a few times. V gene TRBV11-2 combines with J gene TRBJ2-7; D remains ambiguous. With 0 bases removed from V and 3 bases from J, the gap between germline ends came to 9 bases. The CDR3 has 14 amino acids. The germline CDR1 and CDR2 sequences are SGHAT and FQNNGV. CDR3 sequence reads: CASSLEVKSYEQYV. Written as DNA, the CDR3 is TGTGCCAGCAGCTTAGAGGTTAAGAGCTACGAGCAGTACGTC.

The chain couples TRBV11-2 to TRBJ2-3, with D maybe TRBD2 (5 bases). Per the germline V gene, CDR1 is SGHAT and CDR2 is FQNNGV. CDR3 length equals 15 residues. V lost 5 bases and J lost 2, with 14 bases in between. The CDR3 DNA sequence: TGTGCCAGCAGCCCCCGGGGATATAACACAGATACGCAGTATTTT. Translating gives CASSPRGYNTDTQYF.